Listed below are T cell receptor beta chains from one sample, sequenced in a study of T-cell memory formation after mild COVID-19. TCRdb itself ran the 5' RACE reads through MiXCR, one entry per CDR3 protein. The data contain a few hundred thousand distinct CDR3 sequences, under 25% of them singletons. The specimen was PBMCs or a T cell subset sorted from them (not recorded which). Receptors originate from an adult woman who had mild COVID-19 (a few samples of this study predate the infection). Cell type and time point are not known. The CDR3 runs from the conserved cysteine through the conserved F or W. The D gene is left open where the match is weak. Where a row states a size, it is once, few, many or the class of an expanded clone; other rows omit it.

TRBJ2-3 few . TRBV29-1 TGCAGCGTTGAGAAATCCCGAACGGATACGCAGTATTTT CSVEKSRTDTQYF
TRBJ2-7 . TRBD1 TRBV5-1 TGCGCCAGCAGCTTGGGCGGTGTAGGGGGCAGCTCCTACGAGCAGTACTTC CASSLGGVGGSSYEQYF
TRBJ2-7 few TRBD2 TRBV5-1 TGCGCCAGCAGCTTGGCCGCGGCTAGCGGGGGGGACGAGCAGTACTTC CASSLAAASGGDEQYF
TRBJ2-1 few TRBD2 TRBV12-3/TRBV12-4 TGTGCCGGGAACGGCGGGAGCTCCTACAATGAGCAGTTCTTC CAGNGGSSYNEQFF
TRBJ1-1 few . TRBV10-3 TGTGCCATCAGGCTTACAGGCAACACTGAAGCTTTCTTT CAIRLTGNTEAFF
TRBJ1-6 few TRBD1 TRBV19 TGTGCCAGTAGTTGGGGACAGAGGAATTCACCCCTCCACTTT CASSWGQRNSPLHF
TRBJ1-2 . . TRBV12-3/TRBV12-4 TGTGCCAGCAAGAGAGGAGGGGCCGGCTACACCTTC CASKRGGAGYTF
TRBJ2-5 . TRBD2 TRBV7-6 TGTGCCAGCAGCGCAACGGGACTAGCATACCAAGAGACCCAGTACTTC CASSATGLAYQETQYF
TRBJ2-2 . . TRBV7-2 TGTGCCAGCAGCTTAGTCGGGGGCCACACCGGGGAGCTGTTTTTT CASSLVGGHTGELFF
TRBJ2-5 few . TRBV12-3/TRBV12-4 TGTGCCAGCAGCTCGCTAGAACGAGAGACCCAGTACTTC CASSSLERETQYF
TRBJ2-7 few TRBD1 TRBV7-9 TGTGCCAGCAGCTTACGACAGGGCGAGCAGTACTTC CASSLRQGEQYF
TRBJ2-1 . TRBD2 TRBV10-3 TGTGCCATCAGTAGGGGGACTAGCGTTAGTGAGCAGTTCTTC CAISRGTSVSEQFF
TRBJ1-5 . . TRBV7-9 TGTGCCAGCAGCTCCGCCCCGGATGGCAATCAGCCCCAGCATTTT CASSSAPDGNQPQHF